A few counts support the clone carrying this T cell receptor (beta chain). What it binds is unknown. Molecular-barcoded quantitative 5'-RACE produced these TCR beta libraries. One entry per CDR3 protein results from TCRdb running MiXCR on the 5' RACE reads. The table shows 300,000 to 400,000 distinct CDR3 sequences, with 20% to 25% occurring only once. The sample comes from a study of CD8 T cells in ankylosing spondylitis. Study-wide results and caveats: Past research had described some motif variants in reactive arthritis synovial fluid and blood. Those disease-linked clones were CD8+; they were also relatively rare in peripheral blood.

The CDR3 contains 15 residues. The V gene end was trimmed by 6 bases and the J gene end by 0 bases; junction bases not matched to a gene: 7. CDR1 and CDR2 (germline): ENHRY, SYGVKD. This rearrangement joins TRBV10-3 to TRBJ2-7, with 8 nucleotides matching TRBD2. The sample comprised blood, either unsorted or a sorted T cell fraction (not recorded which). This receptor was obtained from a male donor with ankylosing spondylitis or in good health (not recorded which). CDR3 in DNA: TGTGCCATCAGGTTAGCGGGGCCCGACTCCTACGAGCAGTACTTC. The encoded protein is CAIRLAGPDSYEQYF.